This T cell receptor beta chain is from a study of T cell repertoires in cytomegalovirus infection. TCRdb re-derived calls from the reads in MiXCR, one entry per CDR3 protein. Here the sample spans approximately 120,000 distinct CDR3 sequences, about 32% being singletons. On this clonotype: Its antigen is unknown.

The germline V and J ends were trimmed by 3 bases and 4 bases, with 18 bases remaining between them. This CDR3 spans 16 amino acids. CDR1 is SGHAT, CDR2 FQNNGV, per germline. The sequence derives from a human donor in good health (CMV status not recorded). Some clones in this sample may be carry-over from other donors' samples. The chain carries TRBV11-2 and TRBJ1-1, with D uncertain. The sequencing here drew on CD8+ T cells from cultured PBMCs, taken from culture after CMV antigen stimulation. CDR3 sequence: CASSFRSRQRGTEAFF. The CDR3, as DNA: TGTGCCAGCAGCTTTCGGTCCCGGCAGCGCGGCACTGAAGCTTTCTTT.